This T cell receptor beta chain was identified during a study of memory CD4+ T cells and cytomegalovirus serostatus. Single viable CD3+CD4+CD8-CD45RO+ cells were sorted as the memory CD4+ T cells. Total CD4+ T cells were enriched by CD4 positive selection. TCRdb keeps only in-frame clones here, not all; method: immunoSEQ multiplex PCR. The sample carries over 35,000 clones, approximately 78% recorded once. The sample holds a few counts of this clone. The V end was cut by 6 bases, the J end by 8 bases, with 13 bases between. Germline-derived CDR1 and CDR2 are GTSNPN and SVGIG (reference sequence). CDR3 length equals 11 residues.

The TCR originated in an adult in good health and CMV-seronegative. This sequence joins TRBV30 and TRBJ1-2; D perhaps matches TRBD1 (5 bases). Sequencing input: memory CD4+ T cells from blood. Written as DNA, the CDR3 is TGTGCCTGCGGGGGGGTCGAGGGCTACACCTTC. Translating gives CACGGVEGYTF.